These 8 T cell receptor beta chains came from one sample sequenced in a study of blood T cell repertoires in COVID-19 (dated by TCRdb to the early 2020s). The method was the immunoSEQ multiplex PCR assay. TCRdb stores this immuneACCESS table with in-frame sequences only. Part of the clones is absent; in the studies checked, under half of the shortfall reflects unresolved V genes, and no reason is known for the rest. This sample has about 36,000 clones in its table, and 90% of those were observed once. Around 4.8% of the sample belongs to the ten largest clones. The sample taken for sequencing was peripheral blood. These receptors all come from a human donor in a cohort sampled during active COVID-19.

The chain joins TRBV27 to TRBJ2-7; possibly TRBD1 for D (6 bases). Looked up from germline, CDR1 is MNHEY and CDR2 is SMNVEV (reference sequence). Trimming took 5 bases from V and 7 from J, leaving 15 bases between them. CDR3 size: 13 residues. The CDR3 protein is CASSLGASGEQYF. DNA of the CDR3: TGTGCCAGCAGTCTGGGGGCTTCGGGGGAGCAGTACTTC.

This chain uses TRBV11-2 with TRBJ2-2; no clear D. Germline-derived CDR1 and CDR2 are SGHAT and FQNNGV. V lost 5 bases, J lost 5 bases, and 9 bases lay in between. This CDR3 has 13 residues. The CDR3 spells CASSPRQTGELFF. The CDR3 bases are TGTGCCAGCAGCCCGCGGCAGACCGGGGAGCTGTTTTTT.

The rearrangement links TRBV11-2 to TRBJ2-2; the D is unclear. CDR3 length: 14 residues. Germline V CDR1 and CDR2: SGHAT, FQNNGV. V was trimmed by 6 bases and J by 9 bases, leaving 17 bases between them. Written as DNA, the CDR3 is TGTGCCAGCAGTTCCTCTGCGAAGAACCGGGAGCTGTTTTTT. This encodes CASSSSAKNRELFF.

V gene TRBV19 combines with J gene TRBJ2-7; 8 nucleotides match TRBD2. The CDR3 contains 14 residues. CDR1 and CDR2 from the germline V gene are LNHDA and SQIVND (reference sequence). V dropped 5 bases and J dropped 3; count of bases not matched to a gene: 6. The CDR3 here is CASSSTSAFYEQYF. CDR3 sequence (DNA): TGTGCCAGTAGTTCGACTAGCGCCTTCTACGAGCAGTACTTC.

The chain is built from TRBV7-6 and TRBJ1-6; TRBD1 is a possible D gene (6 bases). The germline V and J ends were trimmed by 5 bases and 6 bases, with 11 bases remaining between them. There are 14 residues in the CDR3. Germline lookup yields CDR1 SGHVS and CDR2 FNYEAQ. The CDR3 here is CASSMDSGNSPLHF. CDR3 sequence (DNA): TGTGCCAGCAGCATGGACAGTGGTAATTCACCCCTCCACTTT.

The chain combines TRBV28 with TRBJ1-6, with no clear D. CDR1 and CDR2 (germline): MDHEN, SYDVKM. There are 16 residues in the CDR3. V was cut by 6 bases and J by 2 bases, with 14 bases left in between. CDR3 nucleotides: TGTGCCAGCAGGCCCTCGAGGGCCACCTATAATTCACCCCTCCACTTT. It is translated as CASRPSRATYNSPLHF.

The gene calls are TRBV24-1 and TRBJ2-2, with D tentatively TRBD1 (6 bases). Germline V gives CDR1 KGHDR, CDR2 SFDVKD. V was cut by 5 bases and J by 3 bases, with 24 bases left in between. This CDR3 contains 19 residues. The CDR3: CATSGSSDRTGMHTGELFF. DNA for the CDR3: TGTGCCACCAGTGGGTCCAGCGACCGAACAGGGATGCACACCGGGGAGCTGTTTTTT.

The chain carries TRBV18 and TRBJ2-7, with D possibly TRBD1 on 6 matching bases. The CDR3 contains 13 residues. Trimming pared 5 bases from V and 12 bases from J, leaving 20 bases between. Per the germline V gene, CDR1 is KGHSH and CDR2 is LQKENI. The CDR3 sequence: CASSKGTSFARYF. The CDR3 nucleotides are TGTGCCAGCTCAAAGGGGACATCCTTCGCGCGGTACTTC.